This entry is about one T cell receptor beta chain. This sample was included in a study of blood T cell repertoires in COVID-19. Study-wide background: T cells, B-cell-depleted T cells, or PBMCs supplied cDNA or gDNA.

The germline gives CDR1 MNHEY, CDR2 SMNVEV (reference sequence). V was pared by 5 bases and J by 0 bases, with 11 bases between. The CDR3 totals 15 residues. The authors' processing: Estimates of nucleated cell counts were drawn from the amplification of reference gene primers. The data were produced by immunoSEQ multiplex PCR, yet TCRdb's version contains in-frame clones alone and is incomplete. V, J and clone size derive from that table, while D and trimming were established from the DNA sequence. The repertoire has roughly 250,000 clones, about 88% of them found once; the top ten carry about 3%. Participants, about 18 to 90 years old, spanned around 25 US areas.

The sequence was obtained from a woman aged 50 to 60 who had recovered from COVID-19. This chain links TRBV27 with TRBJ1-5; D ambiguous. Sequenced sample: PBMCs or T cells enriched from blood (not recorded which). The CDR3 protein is CASSAQTYSNQPQHF. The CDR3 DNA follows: TGTGCCAGCAGTGCCCAGACATATAGCAATCAGCCCCAGCATTTT.